The 2 T cell receptor beta chains reported below all come from one sample, sequenced in a study of blood T cell repertoires in COVID-19. The data were produced by immunoSEQ multiplex PCR, yet TCRdb's version contains in-frame clones alone and is incomplete. Of roughly 300,000 clones in the sample, roughly nine tenths were seen once. Specimen: PBMCs or T cells enriched from blood (not recorded which). The origin of the receptors is a woman in her thirties who had recovered from COVID-19.

This clone has only one observation. The chain uses TRBV19 and TRBJ1-2, with D possibly matching TRBD1 (6 bases). There are 14 residues in the CDR3. CDR1 and CDR2 (germline): LNHDA, SQIVND (reference sequence). The germline V and J ends were trimmed by 3 bases and 3 bases, with 11 bases remaining between them. CDR3 residues: CASSIGGVYYGYTF. CDR3 DNA: TGTGCCAGTAGTATTGGGGGCGTATACTATGGCTACACCTTC.

Concerning this clone itself: Other nucleotide sequences in the sample specify the same CDR3. The CDR3 nucleotides are TGCGCCAGCAGCTTGACGGGGGATACCGGGGAGCTGTTTTTT. It specifies CASSLTGDTGELFF. This sequence joins TRBV5-1 and TRBJ2-2; D perhaps matches TRBD2 (6 bases). V was shortened by 1 base and J by 5 bases, with 9 bases between the two germline ends. Germline CDR1 is SGHRS and CDR2 is YFSETQ. The CDR3 spans 14 residues.